The 22 T cell receptor beta chains below all came from one sample that was sequenced in a study of T cell responses to AZD1222 COVID-19 vaccine. Method: immunoSEQ multiplex PCR; TCRdb's copy keeps in-frame clones and lacks some. Here the sample spans tens of thousands of clones, 88% being singletons. The sequences come from peripheral blood, collected on day 0 of AZD1222 vaccination. All receptors come from an adult in good health.

This rearrangement joins TRBV4-3 to TRBJ2-3; D not certain. Trimming removed 0 bases at V and 2 bases at J, with 9 bases between. The germline V gene encodes CDR1 LGHNA and CDR2 YSLEER. This CDR3 has 15 amino acids. The CDR3 DNA is TGCGCCAGCAGCCAAGATTCCTGGTTCACAGATACGCAGTATTTT. It yields the protein CASSQDSWFTDTQYF.

The CDR3 here is CASSRLGIVGTQGYTF. In nucleotides, the CDR3 is TGTGCCAGCAGTCGACTTGGGATCGTTGGGACTCAGGGCTACACCTTC. The rearrangement joins TRBV6-6 to TRBJ1-2, with D perhaps matching TRBD1 (5 bases). With 5 bases removed from V and 8 bases from J, the gap between germline ends came to 24 bases. CDR1 and CDR2 from the germline V gene are MNHNY and SVGAGI (reference sequence). The CDR3 has 16 amino acids.

V is TRBV4-1 and J is TRBJ1-1, with D unresolved. The CDR3 has 15 amino acids. The germline CDR1 and CDR2 sequences are MGHRA and YSYEKL. Trimming took 4 bases from V and 0 from J, leaving 12 bases between them. The CDR3 nucleotides are TGCGCCAGCAGCCCTCGGGTTAGCTTGAACACTGAAGCTTTCTTT. As protein: CASSPRVSLNTEAFF.

J is TRBJ1-5 and V is TRBV27; D is ambiguous. The germline gives CDR1 MNHEY, CDR2 SMNVEV (reference sequence). The V end lost 5 bases, the J end lost 1 base, and 3 bases lay between the germline ends. The CDR3 sequence is 12 residues long. The CDR3 loop is CASSESNQPQHF. The CDR3 DNA sequence: TGTGCCAGCAGTGAGAGCAATCAGCCCCAGCATTTT.

V and J are TRBV3-1 (or the pseudogene TRBV3-2) and TRBJ2-5; TRBD2 is a possible D gene (6 bases). Trimming stripped 8 bases from V and 5 bases from J, with 24 bases between. The CDR3 totals 16 residues. The germline CDR1 and CDR2 sequences are LGHDT and YNNKEL (reference sequence). The CDR3 coding sequence is TGTGCCAGCGAGGGGCTAGCGCCCGAAGATGGTGAGACCCAGTACTTC. This codes for CASEGLAPEDGETQYF.

V usage is TRBV27 and J usage is TRBJ1-2, with 9 bases that match TRBD1. There are 15 residues in the CDR3. Germline CDR1 reads MNHEY; CDR2 reads SMNVEV (reference sequence). V was clipped by 5 bases and J by 4 bases; unmatched bases: 8. As DNA, the CDR3 is TGTGCCAGCAGTGCCTTAACAGGGGGCGGCTATGGCTACACCTTC. Amino acids: CASSALTGGGYGYTF.

CDR3 amino acids: CASSSPGPERVNEQFF. For the CDR3, the DNA is TGTGCCAGCAGTTCCCCGGGCCCAGAGAGAGTGAATGAGCAGTTCTTC. The chain has TRBV6-5 and TRBJ2-1; D is uncertain. Trimming took 4 bases from V and 7 from J, leaving 20 bases between them. This CDR3 comprises 16 residues. Looked up from germline, CDR1 is MNHEY and CDR2 is SVGAGI.

J is TRBJ1-3 and V is TRBV7-8; no definite D call. Looked up from germline, CDR1 is SGHVS and CDR2 is FQNEAQ. The germline V and J ends were trimmed by 1 base and 0 bases, with 13 bases remaining between them. The CDR3 runs 17 residues. The CDR3 DNA follows: TGTGCCAGCAGCTTAGTATGGATTGGCGGCTCTGGAAACACCATATATTTT. It codes for CASSLVWIGGSGNTIYF.

This sequence joins TRBV15 and TRBJ1-4; TRBD1 matches 11 bases. The V segment lost 3 bases and the J segment 8 bases; nucleotides outside the gene matches: 2. CDR3 length: 14 residues. Germline-derived CDR1 and CDR2 are LNHNV and YYDKDF (reference sequence). The DNA of the CDR3 is TGTGCCACCAGCAGGGACAGGGGGCGGGAAAAACTGTTTTTT. Its protein is CATSRDRGREKLFF.

This clone is a singleton in its sample. CDR3 nucleotides: TGTGCCAGCAGTGACCCCGGGACTAGCGGGAGGCTCTCCTACGAGCAGTACTTC. Its protein product is CASSDPGTSGRLSYEQYF. The chain carries TRBV6-1 and TRBJ2-7; TRBD2 agrees at 15 bases. The CDR3 totals 18 residues. The V segment lost 3 bases and the J segment 0 bases; nucleotides outside the gene matches: 6. Germline V gene data show CDR1 as MNHNS and CDR2 as SASEGT.

The chain joins TRBV6-5 to TRBJ2-3, with 7 bases lining up with TRBD2. V lost 0 bases to trimming and J lost 2 bases; unmatched junction nucleotides: 5. CDR1 is MNHEY and CDR2 is SVGAGI in the germline V gene. This CDR3 comprises 16 residues. The CDR3 is CASSYSSSGTTDTQYF. In nucleotides, the CDR3 is TGTGCCAGCAGTTACTCGTCTAGCGGTACCACAGATACGCAGTATTTT.

The V gene is TRBV30, the J gene TRBJ2-5, with 9 bases aligning to TRBD2. Germline assignment: CDR1 GTSNPN and CDR2 SVGIG (reference sequence). The CDR3 runs 15 residues. Trimming at V came to 8 bases and at J to 4 bases, leaving 14 bases not matched to a gene. The chain's CDR3 is CAAKREALSGETQYF. CDR3 nucleotides: TGTGCCGCTAAGCGGGAGGCGTTATCGGGAGAGACCCAGTACTTC. Filled out from reference TRBV30 and TRBJ2-5, the complete variable domain reads SQTIHQWPATLVQPVGSPLSLECTVEGTSNPNLYWYRQAAGRGLQLLFYSVGIGQISSEVPQNLSASRPQDRQFILSSKKLLLSDSGFYLCAAKREALSGETQYFGPGTRLLVL.

The chain uses TRBV9 and TRBJ2-2; 8 bases agree with TRBD2. The CDR3 totals 14 residues. Germline CDR1 is SGDLS and CDR2 is YYNGEE. The junction had 3 bases not matched to a gene; V was cut back by 7 bases and J by 1 base. Written as DNA, the CDR3 is TGTGCCAGCCGCCGGGGGGGGAACACCGGGGAGCTGTTTTTT. This codes for CASRRGGNTGELFF.

This clone was seen only a few times. The gene calls are TRBV6-6 and TRBJ2-1, with 9 positions matching TRBD2. Germline CDR1 is MNHNY and CDR2 is SVGAGI (reference sequence). The CDR3 has 13 residues. The V gene end was trimmed by 7 bases and the J gene end by 8 bases; junction bases not matched to a gene: 6. The CDR3 DNA follows: TGTGCCAGCAATCTAGCGGGAACTCATGAGCAGTTCTTC. Residues: CASNLAGTHEQFF.

The rearrangement joins TRBV18 to TRBJ2-5; the D gene is possibly TRBD2 (6 bases). The CDR3 totals 13 residues. The germline V gene encodes CDR1 KGHSH and CDR2 LQKENI. Trimming took off 2 bases at V and 3 bases at J, with 7 bases between the two ends. CDR3 residues: CASSPGRKETQYF. CDR3 bases: TGTGCCAGCTCACCAGGGAGGAAAGAGACCCAGTACTTC.

The V and J genes are TRBV6-5 and TRBJ2-1; 11 positions match TRBD2. This CDR3 comprises 13 residues. V dropped 8 bases and J dropped 7; count of bases not matched to a gene: 4. CDR1 is MNHEY, CDR2 SVGAGI, per germline. The CDR3 spells CASLTSGSNEQFF. CDR3 nucleotides: TGTGCCAGCCTAACTAGCGGGAGTAATGAGCAGTTCTTC.

V usage is TRBV10-3 and J usage is TRBJ1-5; 8 bases fit TRBD1. Germline CDR1 reads ENHRY; CDR2 reads SYGVKD. The CDR3 has 14 amino acids. V was pared by 3 bases and J by 11 bases, with 9 bases of the junction left unmatched. The CDR3 here is CAISDGTGPSAQHF. In DNA, the CDR3 is TGTGCCATCAGTGACGGGACAGGTCCATCGGCCCAGCATTTT.

The chain joins TRBV4-1 to TRBJ2-1, with 7 bases lining up with TRBD1. The V gene's germline CDR1 is MGHRA and CDR2 YSYEKL. The junction had 8 bases not matched to a gene; V was cut back by 1 base and J by 2 bases. The CDR3 has 17 amino acids. The CDR3 spells CASSQVPRQGTYNEQFF. In nucleotides, the CDR3 is TGCGCCAGCAGCCAAGTCCCGAGACAGGGAACCTACAATGAGCAGTTCTTC.

This rearrangement joins TRBV27 to TRBJ2-3; D remains unclear. V lost 5 bases to trimming and J lost 0 bases, with 9 bases between them. The CDR3 contains 14 residues. Germline values: CDR1 MNHEY, CDR2 SMNVEV (reference sequence). CDR3 nucleotide sequence: TGTGCCAGCAGTCCATATCAAAGCACAGATACGCAGTATTTT. Protein sequence: CASSPYQSTDTQYF.

This sequence joins TRBV4-3 and TRBJ2-1; D unresolved. V dropped 0 bases and J dropped 3 bases, with 12 bases sitting between them. Germline V gives CDR1 LGHNA, CDR2 YSLEER. This CDR3 has 16 residues. The CDR3 DNA reads TGCGCCAGCAGCCAAGATTCGGAGCGTTTCTACAATGAGCAGTTCTTC. The encoded protein is CASSQDSERFYNEQFF.

This clone was observed a few times. This sequence joins TRBV4-2 and TRBJ2-7; 14 nucleotides agree with TRBD2. V was clipped by 3 bases and J by 7 bases; unmatched bases: 5. CDR3 length equals 15 residues. Germline CDR1 and CDR2: LGHNA and YNFKEQ. The CDR3 sequence is CASSQRLAGGQEQYF. The CDR3 bases are TGTGCCAGCAGCCAGAGACTAGCGGGAGGGCAGGAGCAGTACTTC.

V gene TRBV10-1 combines with J gene TRBJ1-2; D might be TRBD1 (5 bases). CDR3 length equals 13 residues. V was trimmed by 3 bases and J by 4 bases, leaving 9 bases between them. CDR1 and CDR2 from the germline V gene are WNHNN and SYGVQD (reference sequence). CDR3 in DNA: TGCGCCAGCAGTGACTCGACAGCCTATGGCTACACCTTC. Amino acids: CASSDSTAYGYTF.